This T cell receptor (beta chain) was documented in a study of T cells in Graves' hyperthyroidism and ophthalmopathy. Amplification of TCR beta CDR3 regions was performed using RNA transcripts as template. The TCR CDR3 was amplified in a first-round RT-PCR using the HTBI primer set. Via MiXCR, TCRdb re-called the multiplex PCR reads, giving one row per CDR3 protein. The sample shows 350,000 to 450,000 distinct CDR3 sequences, over 11% of them seen only once. J was trimmed by 3 bases and V by 3 bases; bases with no gene match: 3. CDR3 length equals 15 residues. From germline, CDR1 is MNHNS and CDR2 SASEGT.

The sequenced material came from blood. The chain joins TRBV6-1 to TRBJ1-2, with TRBD1 matching 11 bases. This receptor was identified in a woman aged 60-75 years with Graves' hyperthyroidism. The CDR3 coding sequence is TGTGCCAGCAGTGAGTGGACAGGGGGCCACTATGGCTACACCTTC. Translation: CASSEWTGGHYGYTF.